The 22 T cell receptor beta chains presented below share a single source sample, sequenced in a study of T cell responses to AZD1222 COVID-19 vaccine. Using immunoSEQ multiplex PCR, the repertoire was profiled, and TCRdb retains in-frame clones only, with some absent. This sample has some 130,000 clones; more than 85% occur once, and the top ten carry roughly 5%. Specimen: peripheral blood, collected on day 0 of AZD1222 vaccination. The receptors stem from an adult in good health.

The chain has TRBV19 and TRBJ1-2; the D is unclear. V was cut by 5 bases and J by 3 bases, with 4 bases left in between. The CDR3 sequence is 11 residues long. CDR1 is LNHDA, CDR2 SQIVND, per germline (reference sequence). CDR3 DNA: TGTGCCAGTAGTTGGGACTATGGCTACACCTTC. Its protein product is CASSWDYGYTF.

V is TRBV19 and J is TRBJ1-2, with D unclear. V shed 8 bases and J shed 1 base, with 11 bases lying between them. The CDR3 has 13 residues. Germline V CDR1 and CDR2: LNHDA, SQIVND (reference sequence). The CDR3 bases are TGTGCCAGTTGCGCGGACGGTAACTATGGCTACACCTTC. Protein sequence: CASCADGNYGYTF.

J is TRBJ2-1 and V is TRBV7-9; D remains ambiguous. Between the trimmed V and J ends, which lost 6 bases and 5 bases, there was a span of 8 bases. The CDR3 is made up of 12 amino acids. CDR1 and CDR2 from the germline V gene are SEHNR and FQNEAQ (reference sequence). CDR3: CASRYNNNEQFF. In nucleotides, the CDR3 is TGTGCCAGCAGATATAACAACAATGAGCAGTTCTTC.

The chain uses TRBV18 and TRBJ1-2, with 11 bases matching TRBD1. This CDR3 region has 16 residues. Germline lookup yields CDR1 KGHSH and CDR2 LQKENI. The junction had 8 bases not matched to a gene; V was cut back by 1 base and J by 7 bases. The chain's CDR3 is CASSPLTGTGGSGYTF. CDR3 DNA: TGTGCCAGCTCACCACTGACCGGGACAGGGGGATCTGGCTACACCTTC.

The rearrangement uses TRBV11-2 and TRBJ1-1; no clear D. The CDR3 totals 12 residues. V lost 1 base to trimming and J lost 10 bases, with 10 bases between them. Per the germline V gene, CDR1 is SGHAT and CDR2 is FQNNGV. The CDR3 coding sequence is TGTGCCAGCAGCTTAGTGGACGGAGGAGCTTTCTTT. This encodes CASSLVDGGAFF.

This rearrangement joins TRBV11-3 to TRBJ2-7; D perhaps matches TRBD2 (6 bases). V lost 5 bases, J lost 3 bases, and 14 bases lay in between. The germline CDR1 and CDR2 sequences are SGHNT and YENEEA. The CDR3 is made up of 14 amino acids. The CDR3: CASSPHGRRYEQYF. DNA for the CDR3: TGTGCCAGCAGCCCCCATGGGAGGCGCTACGAGCAGTACTTC.

The CDR3 nucleotides are TGTGCCAGCAGCTCACGATATAGCAATCAGCCCCAGCATTTT. This codes for CASSSRYSNQPQHF. The rearrangement joins TRBV5-6 to TRBJ1-5; no firm D call. This CDR3 is 14 amino acids long. The V gene lost 3 bases and the J gene lost 0 bases, with 7 bases spanning the gap. Germline values: CDR1 SGHDT, CDR2 YYEEEE.

V gene TRBV27 combines with J gene TRBJ2-2; tentative D call: TRBD1 (5 bases). V dropped 6 bases and J dropped 7 bases, with 6 bases sitting between them. The length of the CDR3 is 11 residues. Germline V gene data show CDR1 as MNHEY and CDR2 as SMNVEV (reference sequence). CDR3 region: CASRQDGELFF. The CDR3 DNA reads TGTGCCAGCAGACAGGACGGGGAGCTGTTTTTT.

The CDR3 protein is CASSPRYNSPLHF. The CDR3 coding sequence is TGTGCCAGCAGTCCCCGCTATAATTCACCCCTCCACTTT. The chain has TRBV12-3 or TRBV12-4 and TRBJ1-6, with D uncertain. CDR3 length equals 13 residues. V was shortened by 5 bases and J by 3 bases, with 5 bases between the two germline ends.

The chain is built from TRBV19 and TRBJ1-2, with 7 bases matching TRBD1. The V gene end was trimmed by 5 bases and the J gene end by 8 bases; junction bases not matched to a gene: 8. The germline CDR1 and CDR2 sequences are LNHDA and SQIVND (reference sequence). This CDR3 region has 13 residues. This CDR3 reads CASSEDTDRGYTF. CDR3 DNA: TGTGCCAGTAGTGAGGACACGGACAGGGGCTACACCTTC.

The V gene is TRBV6-5, the J gene TRBJ1-2, with TRBD1 as a possible D gene (5 bases). The germline V gene encodes CDR1 MNHEY and CDR2 SVGAGI. The V end lost 2 bases, the J end lost 4 bases, and 14 bases lay between the germline ends. The CDR3 contains 15 residues. CDR3 in DNA: TGTGCCAGCAGTTACCCGACCGGGACGGGCTATGGCTACACCTTC. This encodes CASSYPTGTGYGYTF.

The chain links TRBV29-1 to TRBJ2-1, with TRBD2 matching 14 bases. The CDR3 has 16 amino acids. Germline V gene sequence: CDR1 SQVTM, CDR2 ANQGSEA. Trimming at V came to 5 bases and at J to 8 bases, leaving 11 bases not matched to a gene. The CDR3 region has the DNA TGCAGCGTTCCCCACCTGACTAGCGGGAGGGCGCATGAGCAGTTCTTC. Amino acid sequence: CSVPHLTSGRAHEQFF.

This clone was seen once. The genes are TRBV5-1 and TRBJ1-4; 8 bases fit TRBD1. Germline CDR1 reads SGHRS; CDR2 reads YFSETQ. The CDR3 contains 13 residues. Trimming at V came to 7 bases and at J to 8 bases, leaving 7 bases not matched to a gene. Here the CDR3 DNA reads TGCGCCAGCGCCCGGACAGGGTTAGAAAAACTGTTTTTT. Translated, it gives CASARTGLEKLFF.

V gene TRBV30 combines with J gene TRBJ2-7; 8 bases align to TRBD2. CDR1 GTSNPN and CDR2 SVGIG come from the germline V gene (reference sequence). V lost 0 bases and J lost 4; bases outside the gene matches: 8. The CDR3 loop spans 15 amino acids. In DNA form, the CDR3 reads TGTGCCTGGAGTGTAAGGTCTAGCGGGCTTTACGAGCAGTACTTC. Translation gives CAWSVRSSGLYEQYF.

The J gene is TRBJ2-7, the V gene TRBV7-9; TRBD1 matches 8 bases. CDR1 SEHNR and CDR2 FQNEAQ come from the germline V gene (reference sequence). The CDR3 is 15 residues long. J was trimmed by 2 bases and V by 0 bases; bases with no gene match: 3. CDR3 residues: CASSLAPDRAYEQYF. The DNA for the CDR3 is TGTGCCAGCAGCTTAGCTCCGGACAGGGCCTACGAGCAGTACTTC.

The rearrangement links TRBV7-8 to TRBJ1-3; D possibly corresponds to TRBD1 (5 bases). Germline loops: CDR1 SGHVS, CDR2 FQNEAQ. V was clipped by 2 bases and J by 4 bases, with 12 bases between them. This CDR3 has 15 residues. For the CDR3, the DNA is TGTGCCAGCAGCTTACTAACGGGGGAAGGAAACACCATATATTTT. Protein: CASSLLTGEGNTIYF.

The chain has TRBV6-5 and TRBJ1-1, with TRBD1 matching 9 bases. CDR3 length: 14 residues. V lost 6 bases and J lost 0; bases outside the gene matches: 2. Germline CDR1 reads MNHEY; CDR2 reads SVGAGI. For the CDR3, the DNA is TGTGCCAGCAGGAGGACAGGGGTGAACACTGAAGCTTTCTTT. Amino acid sequence: CASRRTGVNTEAFF.

V gene TRBV14 combines with J gene TRBJ2-2; D ambiguous. Per germline, CDR1 SGHDN and CDR2 FVKESK. CDR3 size: 16 residues. The V end lost 6 bases, the J end lost 1 base, and 15 bases lay between the germline ends. CDR3 sequence: CASSLRPDLNTGELFF. For the CDR3, the DNA is TGTGCCAGCAGTCTTCGTCCCGATTTGAACACCGGGGAGCTGTTTTTT.

The gene calls are TRBV4-1 and TRBJ1-1, with a weak D call TRBD1 (6 bases). This CDR3 region has 15 residues. Per germline, CDR1 MGHRA and CDR2 YSYEKL. V gave up 3 bases and J gave up 1 base, with 12 bases separating them. The CDR3 coding sequence is TGCGCCAGCAGCCATGAAACAGGGCGGAACACTGAAGCTTTCTTT. Amino acids: CASSHETGRNTEAFF.

This chain uses TRBV6-5 with TRBJ1-1, with 8 bases that match TRBD1. CDR1 is MNHEY and CDR2 is SVGAGI in the germline V gene. V was pared by 2 bases and J by 0 bases, with 5 bases of the junction left unmatched. The CDR3 covers 16 residues. The CDR3 region is CASSYNQGAMNTEAFF. The CDR3 DNA reads TGTGCCAGCAGTTACAATCAGGGGGCGATGAACACTGAAGCTTTCTTT.

J is TRBJ2-3 and V is TRBV18; D is perhaps TRBD1 (5 bases). In germline, CDR1 is KGHSH, CDR2 LQKENI. The V end was cut by 4 bases, the J end by 1 base, with 6 bases between. The CDR3 contains 13 residues. Written as DNA, the CDR3 is TGTGCCAGCTCACGGGGCGGCACAGATACGCAGTATTTT. This gives the protein CASSRGGTDTQYF. The full variable domain, in which reference TRBV18 and TRBJ2-3 provide the parts outside the CDR3, is NAGVMQNPRHLVRRRGQEARLRCSPMKGHSHVYWYRQLPEEGLKFMVYLQKENIIDESGMPKERFSAEFPKEGPSILRIQQVVRGDSAAYFCASSRGGTDTQYFGPGTRLTVL.

As DNA, the CDR3 is TGCGCCAGCAGCTCGCAAACTAGCGGGATTGGAGATACGCAGTATTTT. This sequence encodes CASSSQTSGIGDTQYF. V gene TRBV4-1 combines with J gene TRBJ2-3; 10 bases match TRBD2. Germline V gene data show CDR1 as MGHRA and CDR2 as YSYEKL. The CDR3 runs to 16 residues. V lost 5 bases and J lost 5; bases outside the gene matches: 10.